Below, 23 T cell receptor beta chains from the same sample are listed, as sequenced in a study of shared clonotypes between healthy human individuals. Only in-frame clones appear in the TCRdb table, and some are missing; sequencing was by immunoSEQ multiplex PCR. The table includes roughly 760,000 clones, around 67% detected once. Material for sequencing was memory CD4+ T cells sorted from blood. Sample subset: CD45RA-negative fraction. The receptors shown here come from a woman between 25 and 40 years old in good health.

This clone was detected many times. The chain recombines TRBV10-3 with TRBJ1-4; TRBD1 matches 7 bases. The germline gives CDR1 ENHRY, CDR2 SYGVKD. The trim removed 0 bases at V and 7 bases at J, leaving 11 bases unmatched. The CDR3 contains 17 residues. The DNA for the CDR3 is TGTGCCATCAGTGAGTCGGGGACAGCATTCGGGGGTGAAAAACTGTTTTTT. It codes for CAISESGTAFGGEKLFF.

The rearrangement joins TRBV28 to TRBJ1-5, with TRBD1 as a possible D gene (5 bases). V was trimmed by 8 bases and J by 9 bases, leaving 20 bases between them. The CDR3 is 14 residues long. Per germline, CDR1 MDHEN and CDR2 SYDVKM. The CDR3 DNA is TGTGCCAGCCGTGGGACCTACGGGATAGGGCCCCAGCATTTT. This translates into CASRGTYGIGPQHF.

This clone was seen at least ten times. The chain recombines TRBV7-8 with TRBJ1-1; D gene uncertain. This CDR3 region has 15 residues. The V and J ends lost 5 bases and 2 bases respectively, with 15 bases between them. The germline V gene encodes CDR1 SGHVS and CDR2 FQNEAQ. The DNA for the CDR3 is TGTGCCAGCAGCCAAACAGATAGGGCCAACACTGAAGCTTTCTTT. As protein: CASSQTDRANTEAFF.

This sequence joins TRBV27 and TRBJ2-1, with a weak D call TRBD2 (6 bases). V gave up 4 bases and J gave up 7 bases, with 17 bases separating them. Germline CDR1 MNHEY, CDR2 SMNVEV (reference sequence). The CDR3 runs to 15 residues. DNA for the CDR3: TGTGCCAGCAGTTCCCCCCGGGACTTTGGTAATGAGCAGTTCTTC. This codes for CASSSPRDFGNEQFF.

CDR3 nucleotide sequence: TGTGCCAGTAGTAAAACCGACAGGGCGGTCGGGGAAGCTTTCTTT. This gives the protein CASSKTDRAVGEAFF. V and J are TRBV19 and TRBJ1-1; 7 nucleotides match TRBD1. Per the germline V gene, CDR1 is LNHDA and CDR2 is SQIVND (reference sequence). CDR3 length equals 15 residues. Trimming at V came to 4 bases and at J to 8 bases, leaving 13 bases not matched to a gene.

V and J are TRBV19 and TRBJ2-1; the D gene could be TRBD1 or TRBD2 (5 bases each). The CDR3 is made up of 15 amino acids. Germline V gene lookup returns CDR1 LNHDA and CDR2 SQIVND (reference sequence). V lost 5 bases and J lost 9, with 20 bases in between. CDR3 DNA: TGTGCCAGTAGTGTCGGGACGCAGGTCGTGAGTGAGCAGTTCTTC. Translation gives CASSVGTQVVSEQFF.

The V call is TRBV11-1, the J call TRBJ2-7; 7 bases line up with TRBD1. This CDR3 spans 16 amino acids. The V and J ends lost 5 bases and 0 bases, in that order; junction bases with no gene match: 10. Per germline, CDR1 SGHAT and CDR2 FQDESV (reference sequence). CDR3 DNA sequence: TGTGCCAGCAGCGTAGGACAGGCTCGGAGCTCCTACGAGCAGTACTTC. This encodes CASSVGQARSSYEQYF.

With respect to this clone: The same CDR3 also results from other DNA sequences found in this sample. The chain recombines TRBV9 with TRBJ1-2, with 7 bases identical to TRBD1. CDR1 and CDR2 from the germline V gene are SGDLS and YYNGEE. V gave up 3 bases and J gave up 0 bases; unmatched junction bases: 5. This CDR3 has 15 residues. The CDR3 spells CASSARTGTNYGYTF. The CDR3 nucleotides are TGTGCCAGCAGCGCCCGGACAGGAACTAACTATGGCTACACCTTC.

The V gene is TRBV28, the J gene TRBJ1-2, with a weak D call TRBD1 (6 bases). The CDR3 is 14 residues long. The germline V gene has CDR1 MDHEN and CDR2 SYDVKM. The V and J ends lost 3 bases and 0 bases respectively, with 8 bases between them. This CDR3 reads CASSFNRANYGYTF. The CDR3 nucleotides are TGTGCCAGCAGTTTTAACAGGGCTAACTATGGCTACACCTTC.

To note about this clone: A read error may produce the germline difference seen at one junction end. The V gene is TRBV30, the J gene TRBJ1-1; TRBD1 might be the D (6 bases). This CDR3 is 11 amino acids long. Germline CDR1 reads GTSNPN; CDR2 reads SVGIG (reference sequence). The CDR3 here is CLIQGNTEAFF. CDR3 in DNA: TGCTTAATACAGGGGAACACTGAAGCTTTCTTT.

This chain joins TRBV11-3 and TRBJ2-5; 16 bases align to TRBD2. The germline V gene encodes CDR1 SGHNT and CDR2 YENEEA. The J segment lost 5 bases and the V segment lost 5 bases, leaving 5 bases of the junction unmatched. This CDR3 spans 16 amino acids. CDR3 loop: CASSMGLAGGRETQYF. The CDR3 nucleotides are TGTGCCAGCAGCATGGGACTAGCGGGAGGGAGGGAGACCCAGTACTTC.

The J gene is TRBJ2-2, the V gene TRBV11-3; either TRBD1 or TRBD2 may fit D (5 bases each). In germline, CDR1 is SGHNT, CDR2 YENEEA. CDR3 length: 16 residues. The V and J ends lost 4 bases and 4 bases respectively, with 16 bases between them. CDR3 nucleotide sequence: TGTGCCAGCAGCTGGCGGGCAGGGTTGGGCACCGGGGAGCTGTTTTTT. This gives the protein CASSWRAGLGTGELFF.

The rearrangement joins TRBV5-1 to TRBJ2-2; 7 bases map to TRBD1. The CDR3 is 16 residues long. CDR1 and CDR2 from the germline V gene are SGHRS and YFSETQ. V lost 4 bases to trimming and J lost 0 bases; unmatched junction nucleotides: 6. The chain's CDR3 is CASSPSGTANTGELFF. In nucleotides, the CDR3 is TGCGCCAGCAGCCCTTCCGGGACAGCGAACACCGGGGAGCTGTTTTTT.

Details on this clone: This CDR3 is also generated by other DNA sequences in the sample. J is TRBJ2-3 and V is TRBV5-1; D gene unclear. V was pared by 4 bases and J by 0 bases, with 15 bases between. Germline V gene sequence: CDR1 SGHRS, CDR2 YFSETQ. CDR3 size: 16 residues. CDR3 DNA: TGCGCCAGCAGCCCGGGTGGAGCGCCTAGCACAGATACGCAGTATTTT. Protein sequence: CASSPGGAPSTDTQYF.

This chain joins TRBV7-8 and TRBJ1-2; D remains ambiguous. V was cut by 1 base and J by 4 bases, with 13 bases left in between. The CDR3 is 15 amino acids. Germline-derived CDR1 and CDR2 are SGHVS and FQNEAQ. Here the CDR3 DNA reads TGTGCCAGCAGCTTAGGTCTAAAGGAACGCTATGGCTACACCTTC. Translating gives CASSLGLKERYGYTF.

This chain connects TRBV6-1 to TRBJ2-5; 7 bases line up with TRBD1. The CDR3 consists of 14 residues. In germline, CDR1 is MNHNS, CDR2 SASEGT. Trimming removed 2 bases from V and 5 bases from J; junction bases left unmatched: 5. The CDR3 DNA sequence: TGTGCCAGCAGTGAAAACAGGGGCTGGGAGACCCAGTACTTC. Protein product: CASSENRGWETQYF.

This clone was detected only once. The rearrangement links TRBV28 to TRBJ1-1; D unclear. Germline V CDR1 and CDR2: MDHEN, SYDVKM. The length of the CDR3 is 14 residues. V lost 6 bases and J 3 bases, leaving 14 bases between the germline ends. The CDR3 loop reads CASRTSRDYTEAFF. CDR3 in DNA: TGTGCCAGCAGGACGAGCAGAGACTACACTGAAGCTTTCTTT.

This chain links TRBV28 with TRBJ1-1; 9 bases are a match to TRBD1. The CDR3 spans 15 residues. Germline V gene sequence: CDR1 MDHEN, CDR2 SYDVKM. Trimming took 2 bases from V and 4 from J; bases not matched to a gene: 5. The CDR3 DNA sequence: TGTGCCAGCAGTTTACGGACAGGGGTCTCCACTGAAGCTTTCTTT. Its protein product is CASSLRTGVSTEAFF.

Details on this clone: The sample contains more than one DNA sequence encoding this CDR3. The chain joins TRBV5-4 to TRBJ2-5; no firm D call. CDR1 and CDR2 from the germline V gene are SGHNT and YYREEE (reference sequence). The CDR3 is made up of 13 amino acids. V shed 0 bases and J shed 3 bases, with 6 bases lying between them. CDR3 sequence: CASSLESEETQYF. As DNA, the CDR3 is TGTGCCAGCAGCTTGGAGTCTGAAGAGACCCAGTACTTC.

CDR3 bases: TGTGCCAGCAGGGTGGACAGGGTCAACACCATATATTTT. It yields the protein CASRVDRVNTIYF. The chain has TRBV6-1 and TRBJ1-3, with 8 bases identical to TRBD1. The CDR3 contains 13 residues. The V gene end was trimmed by 6 bases and the J gene end by 7 bases; junction bases not matched to a gene: 5. CDR1 MNHNS and CDR2 SASEGT come from the germline V gene.

Ten or more counts support this clone. Being one base from a much bigger clone, this may be a read error. Other DNA sequences in the sample encode the same CDR3. J is TRBJ1-5 and V is TRBV6-1; D possibly corresponds to TRBD1 (6 bases). Trimming stripped 3 bases from V and 3 bases from J, with 12 bases between. From germline, CDR1 is MNHNS and CDR2 SASEGT. The CDR3 runs 15 residues. In DNA form, the CDR3 reads TGTGCCAGCAGTGATAACAGGGCCCCCAATCAGCCCCAGCATTTT. This translates into CASSDNRAPNQPQHF.

The rearrangement uses TRBV6-5 and TRBJ2-5; no clear D. Trimming pared 5 bases from V and 7 bases from J, leaving 11 bases between. The CDR3 extends over 12 amino acids. Germline V lookup: CDR1 MNHEY, CDR2 SVGAGI. CDR3 nucleotide sequence: TGTGCCAGCAGTGCCGCTTGGGGGACCCAGTACTTC. Translating it yields CASSAAWGTQYF.

The CDR3 bases are TGTGCCAGCAGCCCCTTGACAAGCTATGGCTACACCTTC. It is translated as CASSPLTSYGYTF. The chain recombines TRBV6-5 with TRBJ1-2, with D hard to call. The germline V gene has CDR1 MNHEY and CDR2 SVGAGI. With 6 bases removed from V and 4 bases from J, the gap between germline ends came to 12 bases. The CDR3 loop spans 13 amino acids.